This T cell receptor (beta chain) was recovered during a study of T-cell memory formation after mild COVID-19. Background on the study: TCR clusters were mostly donor specific.

Study-level points and caveats: Day 15 to 85 contractors were CD4/CD8 balanced; later expanders leaned CD4+. CD4+ clones that contracted lay mainly in CM and EM; CD8+ ones lay in EMRA.

TCRdb used MiXCR to reprocess the 5' RACE reads, holding one entry per CDR3 protein. The table has approximately 500,000 distinct CDR3 sequences, about 23% seen once; the top ten hold 9.5% to 15%. Unmatched junction bases numbered 2, after V lost 8 bases and J lost 0 bases. The CDR3 loop spans 14 amino acids. Germline CDR1 is MNHNS and CDR2 is SASEGT. This clonotype was seen a handful of times. Its antigen is as yet unknown. The chain uses TRBV6-1 and TRBJ2-1, with 9 bases identical to TRBD2. The sample was PBMCs or a T cell subset sorted from them (not recorded which). The receptor was derived from an adult woman who had mild COVID-19 (a few samples of this study predate the infection). Cell type and time point are not known. CDR3 sequence reads: CASGTSYSYNEQFF. The CDR3 DNA is TGTGCCAGCGGGACTAGCTACTCCTACAATGAGCAGTTCTTC.